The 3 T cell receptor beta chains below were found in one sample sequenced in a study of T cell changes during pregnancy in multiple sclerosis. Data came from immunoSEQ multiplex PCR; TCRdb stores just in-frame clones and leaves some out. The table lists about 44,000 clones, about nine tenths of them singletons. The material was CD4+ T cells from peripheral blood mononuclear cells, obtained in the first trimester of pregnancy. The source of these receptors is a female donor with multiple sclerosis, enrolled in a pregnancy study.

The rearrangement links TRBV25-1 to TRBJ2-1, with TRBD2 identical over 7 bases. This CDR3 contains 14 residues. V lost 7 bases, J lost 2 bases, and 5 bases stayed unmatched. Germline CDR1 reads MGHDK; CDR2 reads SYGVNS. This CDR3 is CASKHAGAYNEQFF. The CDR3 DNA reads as TGTGCCAGCAAGCACGCGGGAGCCTACAATGAGCAGTTCTTC.

This chain's CDR3 is CASSFDTLYGYTF. Here the CDR3 DNA reads TGCGCCAGCAGCTTCGACACGCTCTATGGCTACACCTTC. The rearrangement uses TRBV5-1 and TRBJ1-2, with D unresolved. V was pared by 2 bases and J by 4 bases, with 9 bases between. In germline, CDR1 is SGHRS, CDR2 YFSETQ. This CDR3 is 13 amino acids long.

For the CDR3, the DNA is TGTGCCAGCTCACCGTTACCACCGGGTCCCACCTACGAGCAGTACTTC. This gives the protein CASSPLPPGPTYEQYF. The rearrangement links TRBV18 to TRBJ2-7; no clear D. Germline assignment: CDR1 KGHSH and CDR2 LQKENI. V was pared by 3 bases and J by 2 bases, with 17 bases between. This CDR3 contains 16 residues.